The 13 T cell receptor beta chains below were found in one sample sequenced in a study of T cell changes during pregnancy in multiple sclerosis. Using immunoSEQ multiplex PCR, the repertoire was profiled, and TCRdb retains in-frame clones only, with some absent. Among about 68,000 clones listed, 90% were seen once. Sample: peripheral blood, taken in the third trimester of pregnancy. The origin of the receptors is a female donor with multiple sclerosis, enrolled in a pregnancy study.

This clone was detected once. The J gene is TRBJ2-1, the V gene TRBV6-1; 14 bases align to TRBD2. Germline CDR1 MNHNS, CDR2 SASEGT. The CDR3 covers 16 residues. Trimming removed 4 bases from V and 3 bases from J; junction bases left unmatched: 2. In nucleotides, the CDR3 is TGTGCCAGCAGTGGGACTAGCGGGGGGTTCTACAATGAGCAGTTCTTC. It specifies CASSGTSGGFYNEQFF.

The DNA for the CDR3 is TGTGCCAGCAGCGTAGGGGACGGGACTAGCGGGGGGGTTTACAATGAGCAGTTCTTC. Translation gives CASSVGDGTSGGVYNEQFF. The chain is built from TRBV9 and TRBJ2-1; TRBD2 matches at 16 bases. V dropped 0 bases and J dropped 4; count of bases not matched to a gene: 7. Germline CDR1 SGDLS, CDR2 YYNGEE. The CDR3 totals 19 residues.

The CDR3 sequence is CASSSNYEQYF. CDR3 bases: TGTGCCAGCAGCTCCAACTACGAGCAGTACTTC. The chain employs TRBV9 and TRBJ2-7; D is ambiguous. Germline V CDR1 and CDR2: SGDLS, YYNGEE. V lost 4 bases and J 3 bases, leaving 5 bases between the germline ends. CDR3 length: 11 residues.

The chain joins TRBV7-9 to TRBJ2-7; 7 bases align to TRBD1. Germline V gene data show CDR1 as SEHNR and CDR2 as FQNEAQ (reference sequence). V lost 4 bases, J lost 3 bases, and 18 bases stayed unmatched. The CDR3 covers 18 residues. The CDR3 DNA reads TGTGCCAGCAGCTCAATAACAAAACTCAGGGACAGTAACTACGAGCAGTACTTC. Translation: CASSSITKLRDSNYEQYF. Combining the CDR3 with reference TRBV7-9 and TRBJ2-7 gives the whole variable domain DTGVSQNPRHKITKRGQNVTFRCDPISEHNRLYWYRQTLGQGPEFLTYFQNEAQLEKSRLLSDRFSAERPKGSFSTLEIQRTEQGDSAMYLCASSSITKLRDSNYEQYFGPGTRLTVT.

The chain carries TRBV5-1 and TRBJ2-7, with D perhaps TRBD2 (5 bases). The CDR3 totals 13 residues. V was shortened by 0 bases and J by 2 bases, with 6 bases between the two germline ends. CDR1 SGHRS and CDR2 YFSETQ come from the germline V gene. The CDR3 DNA reads as TGCGCCAGCAGCTTGGGGGAGCCCTACGAGCAGTACTTC. Protein product: CASSLGEPYEQYF.

V and J are TRBV30 and TRBJ2-5; tentative D call: TRBD2 (6 bases). Germline V gene sequence: CDR1 GTSNPN, CDR2 SVGIG (reference sequence). V lost 3 bases and J lost 5, with 13 bases in between. This CDR3 contains 13 residues. The CDR3 coding sequence is TGTGCCTGGAGGGTGGGGGGTTCGGAGACCCAGTACTTC. This sequence encodes CAWRVGGSETQYF.

The chain is built from TRBV18 and TRBJ2-2; 8 bases agree with TRBD1. V lost 2 bases, J lost 6 bases, and 14 bases stayed unmatched. Germline V gene sequence: CDR1 KGHSH, CDR2 LQKENI. The CDR3 has 18 amino acids. The CDR3 here is CASSPRTGFSVLAGELFF. The CDR3 DNA sequence: TGTGCCAGCTCACCAAGGACAGGGTTTTCTGTTTTGGCCGGGGAGCTGTTTTTT.

This clone was observed a single time. The chain has TRBV7-2 and TRBJ1-6; maybe TRBD1 (6 bases). V lost 5 bases and J 4 bases, leaving 12 bases between the germline ends. The CDR3 is 15 residues long. Germline values: CDR1 SGHTA, CDR2 FQGNSA. The CDR3 DNA reads as TGTGCCAGCAGCCGGGTCGGACAGTATAATTCACCCCTCCACTTT. This codes for CASSRVGQYNSPLHF.

The genes are TRBV15 and TRBJ1-1, with unresolved D. The CDR3 is 13 amino acids. Germline V CDR1 and CDR2: LNHNV, YYDKDF (reference sequence). The V end was cut by 0 bases, the J end by 8 bases, with 10 bases between. The CDR3 spells CATSRDGVSEAFF. In nucleotides, the CDR3 is TGTGCCACCAGCAGAGATGGAGTCTCCGAAGCTTTCTTT.

The chain links TRBV7-2 to TRBJ1-1; possible D gene TRBD1, 5 bases. The germline V and J ends were trimmed by 4 bases and 1 base, with 16 bases remaining between them. This CDR3 is 16 amino acids long. In germline, CDR1 is SGHTA, CDR2 FQGNSA. The CDR3 here is CASSSGFGLGNTEAFF. The CDR3 coding sequence is TGTGCCAGCAGCTCAGGGTTCGGTTTGGGGAACACTGAAGCTTTCTTT.

V usage is TRBV30 and J usage is TRBJ2-1; TRBD2 agrees at 10 bases. This CDR3 comprises 17 residues. Trimming at V came to 2 bases and at J to 7 bases, leaving 14 bases not matched to a gene. Per the germline V gene, CDR1 is GTSNPN and CDR2 is SVGIG (reference sequence). CDR3 nucleotide sequence: TGTGCCTGGAGTTTGGGGGTAGCGGGGGGAGTTGGGAATGAGCAGTTCTTC. It codes for CAWSLGVAGGVGNEQFF. The whole variable domain, filled in from reference TRBV30 and TRBJ2-1, reads SQTIHQWPATLVQPVGSPLSLECTVEGTSNPNLYWYRQAAGRGLQLLFYSVGIGQISSEVPQNLSASRPQDRQFILSSKKLLLSDSGFYLCAWSLGVAGGVGNEQFFGPGTRLTVL.

The CDR3 nucleotides are TGTGCCTGGACCCACGGACAGGCGAGGGGCACCATATATTTT. Residues: CAWTHGQARGTIYF. The gene calls are TRBV30 and TRBJ1-3; 7 bases match TRBD1. Per the germline V gene, CDR1 is GTSNPN and CDR2 is SVGIG (reference sequence). This CDR3 has 14 amino acids. V lost 4 bases, J lost 9 bases, and 12 bases stayed unmatched.

The rearrangement links TRBV5-1 to TRBJ2-7, with D tentatively TRBD2 (6 bases). Germline lookup yields CDR1 SGHRS and CDR2 YFSETQ. The CDR3 is 14 residues long. V lost 4 bases and J lost 1, with 12 bases in between. The CDR3 region has the DNA TGCGCCAGCAGCCAAAGGACTAATTCCTACGAGCAGTACTTC. This encodes CASSQRTNSYEQYF.